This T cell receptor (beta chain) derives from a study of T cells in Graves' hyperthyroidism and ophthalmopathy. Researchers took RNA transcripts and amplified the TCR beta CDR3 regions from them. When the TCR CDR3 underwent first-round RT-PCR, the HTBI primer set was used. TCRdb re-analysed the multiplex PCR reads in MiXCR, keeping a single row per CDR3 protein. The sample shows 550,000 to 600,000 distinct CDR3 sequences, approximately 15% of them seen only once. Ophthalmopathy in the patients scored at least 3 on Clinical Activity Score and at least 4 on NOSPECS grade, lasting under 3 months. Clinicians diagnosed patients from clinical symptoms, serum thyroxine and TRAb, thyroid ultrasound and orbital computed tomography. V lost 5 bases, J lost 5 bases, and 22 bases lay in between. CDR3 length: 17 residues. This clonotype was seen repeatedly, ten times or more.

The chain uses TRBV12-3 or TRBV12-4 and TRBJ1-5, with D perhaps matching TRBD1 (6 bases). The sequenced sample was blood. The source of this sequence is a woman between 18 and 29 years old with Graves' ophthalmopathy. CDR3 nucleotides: TGTGCCAGCAGTCCCCCCGCGGCGGGGGCTTTGGATCAGCCCCAGCATTTT. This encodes CASSPPAAGALDQPQHF.